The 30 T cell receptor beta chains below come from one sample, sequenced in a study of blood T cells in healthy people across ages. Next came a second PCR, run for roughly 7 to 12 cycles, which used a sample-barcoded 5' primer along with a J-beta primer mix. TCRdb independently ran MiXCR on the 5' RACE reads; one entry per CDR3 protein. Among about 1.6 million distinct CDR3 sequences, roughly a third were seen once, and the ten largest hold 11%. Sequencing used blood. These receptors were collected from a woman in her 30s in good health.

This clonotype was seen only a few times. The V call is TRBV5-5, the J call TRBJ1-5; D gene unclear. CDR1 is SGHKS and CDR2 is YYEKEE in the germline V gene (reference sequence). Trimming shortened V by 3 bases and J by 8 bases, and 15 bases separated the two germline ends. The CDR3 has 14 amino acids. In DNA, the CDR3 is TGTGCCAGCAGCTCCGGTGGTGGCAGCAAGCCCCAGCATTTT. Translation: CASSSGGGSKPQHF.

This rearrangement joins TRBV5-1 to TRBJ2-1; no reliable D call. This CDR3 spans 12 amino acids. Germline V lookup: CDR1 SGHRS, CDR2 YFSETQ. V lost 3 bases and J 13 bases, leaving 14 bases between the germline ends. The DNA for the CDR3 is TGCGCCAGCAGCTCAGACATTCCTCAACAGTTCTTC. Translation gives CASSSDIPQQFF.

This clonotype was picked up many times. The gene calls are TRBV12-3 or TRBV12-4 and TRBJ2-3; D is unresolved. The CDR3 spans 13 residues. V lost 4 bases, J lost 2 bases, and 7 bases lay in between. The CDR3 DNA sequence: TGTGCCAGCAGTTCCGGACCCACAGATACGCAGTATTTT. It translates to CASSSGPTDTQYF.

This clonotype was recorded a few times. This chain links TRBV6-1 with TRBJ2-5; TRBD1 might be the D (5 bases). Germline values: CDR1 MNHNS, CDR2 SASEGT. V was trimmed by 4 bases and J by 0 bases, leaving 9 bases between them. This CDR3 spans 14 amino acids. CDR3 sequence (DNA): TGTGCCAGCAGTGCTCAGGGTTACCAAGAGACCCAGTACTTC. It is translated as CASSAQGYQETQYF.

CDR3 loop: CASSVHKTNTEAFF. The CDR3 coding sequence is TGTGCCAGCAGCGTTCACAAGACAAACACTGAAGCTTTCTTT. The chain has TRBV7-9 and TRBJ1-1; D not resolved. The CDR3 sequence is 14 residues long. The germline V and J ends were trimmed by 5 bases and 2 bases, with 12 bases remaining between them. CDR1 is SEHNR and CDR2 is FQNEAQ in the germline V gene (reference sequence).

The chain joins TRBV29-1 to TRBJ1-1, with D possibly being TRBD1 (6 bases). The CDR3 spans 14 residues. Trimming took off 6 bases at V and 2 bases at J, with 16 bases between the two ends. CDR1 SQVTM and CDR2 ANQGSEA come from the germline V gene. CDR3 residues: CSVHPGQTNTEAFF. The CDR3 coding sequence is TGCAGCGTCCACCCCGGACAGACAAACACTGAAGCTTTCTTT. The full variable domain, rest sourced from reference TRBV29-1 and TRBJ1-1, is SAVISQKPSRDICQRGTSLTIQCQVDSQVTMMFWYRQQPGQSLTLIATANQGSEATYESGFVIDKFPISRPNLTFSTLTVSNMSPEDSSIYLCSVHPGQTNTEAFFGQGTRLTVV.

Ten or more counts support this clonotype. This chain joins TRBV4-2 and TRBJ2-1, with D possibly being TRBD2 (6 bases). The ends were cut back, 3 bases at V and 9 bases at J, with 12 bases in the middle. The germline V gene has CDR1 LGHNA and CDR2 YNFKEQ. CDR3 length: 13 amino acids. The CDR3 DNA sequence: TGTGCCAGCAGCCAGGCCAGGGACTCTGAGCAGTTCTTC. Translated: CASSQARDSEQFF.

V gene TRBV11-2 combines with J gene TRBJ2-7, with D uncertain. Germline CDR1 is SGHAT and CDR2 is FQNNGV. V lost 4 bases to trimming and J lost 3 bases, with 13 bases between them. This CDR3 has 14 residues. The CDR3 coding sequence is TGTGCCAGCAGCTGGGCCCCGGATCACTACGAGCAGTACTTC. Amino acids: CASSWAPDHYEQYF.

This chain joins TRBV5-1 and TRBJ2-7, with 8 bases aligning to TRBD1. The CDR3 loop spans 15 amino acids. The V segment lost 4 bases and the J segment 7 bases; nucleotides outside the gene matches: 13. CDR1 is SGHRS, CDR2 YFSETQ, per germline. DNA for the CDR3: TGCGCCAGCAGCCGTGAGGGACAGGTTTCGAGGGAGCAGTACTTC. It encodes CASSREGQVSREQYF.

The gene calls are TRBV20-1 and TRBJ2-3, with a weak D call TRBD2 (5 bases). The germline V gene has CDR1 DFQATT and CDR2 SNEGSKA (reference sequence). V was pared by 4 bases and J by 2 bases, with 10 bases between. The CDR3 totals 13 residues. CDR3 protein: CSANSGPTDTQYF. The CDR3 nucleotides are TGCAGTGCTAACAGCGGACCCACAGATACGCAGTATTTT.

The CDR3 region has the DNA TGTGCCAGCAGCCAGACAGGGGCGCGAGCTGTGGGGGAGCAGTACTTC. Protein sequence: CASSQTGARAVGEQYF. The rearrangement joins TRBV4-2 to TRBJ2-7, with TRBD1 matching 8 bases. Trimming took 3 bases from V and 7 from J; bases not matched to a gene: 14. This CDR3 spans 16 amino acids. Germline lookup yields CDR1 LGHNA and CDR2 YNFKEQ.

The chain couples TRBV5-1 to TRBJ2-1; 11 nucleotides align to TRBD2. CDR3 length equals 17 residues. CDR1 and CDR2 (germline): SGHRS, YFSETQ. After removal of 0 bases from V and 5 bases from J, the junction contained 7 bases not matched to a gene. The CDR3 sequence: CASSLAASGRPHNEQFF. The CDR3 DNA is TGCGCCAGCAGCTTGGCCGCTAGCGGGAGGCCCCACAATGAGCAGTTCTTC. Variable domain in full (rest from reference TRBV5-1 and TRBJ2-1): KAGVTQTPRYLIKTRGQQVTLSCSPISGHRSVSWYQQTPGQGLQFLFEYFSETQRNKGNFPGRFSGRQFSNSRSEMNVSTLELGDSALYLCASSLAASGRPHNEQFFGPGTRLTVL.

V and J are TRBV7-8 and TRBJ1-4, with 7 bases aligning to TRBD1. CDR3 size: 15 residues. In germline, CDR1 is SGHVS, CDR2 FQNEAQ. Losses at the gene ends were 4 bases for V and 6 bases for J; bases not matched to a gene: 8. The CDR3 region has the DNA TGTGCCAGCAGCTCAAGAGACAGGGCGGATGAAAAACTGTTTTTT. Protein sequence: CASSSRDRADEKLFF.

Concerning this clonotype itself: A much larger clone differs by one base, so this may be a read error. CDR3 residues: CASSTDRGRRETQYF. DNA of the CDR3: TGTGCCAGCAGCACGGACAGGGGGCGCCGGGAGACCCAGTACTTC. The chain is built from TRBV7-9 and TRBJ2-5; the match to TRBD1 covers 11 bases. This CDR3 has 15 amino acids. J gave up 5 bases and V 5 bases, and 7 bases lay outside the gene matches. The germline V gene encodes CDR1 SEHNR and CDR2 FQNEAQ (reference sequence).

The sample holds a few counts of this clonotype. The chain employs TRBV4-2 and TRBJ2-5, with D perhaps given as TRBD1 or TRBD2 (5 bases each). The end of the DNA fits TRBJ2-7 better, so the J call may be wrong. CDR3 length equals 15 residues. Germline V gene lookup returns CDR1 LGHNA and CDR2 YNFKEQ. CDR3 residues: CASSQDPTGGGEQYF. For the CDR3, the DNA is TGTGCCAGCAGCCAAGATCCTACAGGAGGAGGCGAGCAGTACTTC.

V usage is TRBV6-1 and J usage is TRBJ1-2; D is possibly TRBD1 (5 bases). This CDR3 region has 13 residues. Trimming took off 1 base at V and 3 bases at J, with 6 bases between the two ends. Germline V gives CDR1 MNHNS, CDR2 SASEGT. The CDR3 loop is CASSEGQYYGYTF. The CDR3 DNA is TGTGCCAGCAGTGAAGGACAGTACTATGGCTACACCTTC.

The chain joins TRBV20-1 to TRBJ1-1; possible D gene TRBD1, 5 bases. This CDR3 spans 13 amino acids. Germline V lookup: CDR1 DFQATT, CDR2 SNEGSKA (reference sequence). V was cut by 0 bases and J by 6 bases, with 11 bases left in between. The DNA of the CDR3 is TGCAGTGCTAGAGATAGTAGGGACGCTGAAGCTTTCTTT. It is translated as CSARDSRDAEAFF.

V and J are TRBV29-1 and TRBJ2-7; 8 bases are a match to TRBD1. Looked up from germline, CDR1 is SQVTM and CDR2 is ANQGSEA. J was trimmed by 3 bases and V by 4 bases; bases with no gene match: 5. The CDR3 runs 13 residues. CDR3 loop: CSVGTGYRYEQYF. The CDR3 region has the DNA TGCAGCGTTGGGACAGGGTATCGCTACGAGCAGTACTTC.

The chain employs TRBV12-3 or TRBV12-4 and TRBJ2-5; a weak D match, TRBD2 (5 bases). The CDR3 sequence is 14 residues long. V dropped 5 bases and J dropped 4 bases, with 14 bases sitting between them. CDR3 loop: CASSDSGKGETQYF. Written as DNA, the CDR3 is TGTGCCAGCAGTGATTCCGGGAAGGGAGAGACCCAGTACTTC.

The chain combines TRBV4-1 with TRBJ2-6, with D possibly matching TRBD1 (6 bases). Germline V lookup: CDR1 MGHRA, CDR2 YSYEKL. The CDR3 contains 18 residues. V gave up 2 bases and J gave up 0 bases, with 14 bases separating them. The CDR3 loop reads CASSQPGHKSSGANVLTF. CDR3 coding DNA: TGCGCCAGCAGCCAACCGGGACACAAATCCTCTGGGGCCAACGTCCTGACTTTC.

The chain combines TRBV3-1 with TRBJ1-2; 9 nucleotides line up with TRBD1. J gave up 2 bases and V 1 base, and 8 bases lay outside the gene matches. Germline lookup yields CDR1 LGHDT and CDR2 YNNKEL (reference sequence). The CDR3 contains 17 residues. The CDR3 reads CASSQGFRTGANYGYTF. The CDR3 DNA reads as TGTGCCAGCAGCCAAGGATTCCGGACAGGGGCGAACTATGGCTACACCTTC.

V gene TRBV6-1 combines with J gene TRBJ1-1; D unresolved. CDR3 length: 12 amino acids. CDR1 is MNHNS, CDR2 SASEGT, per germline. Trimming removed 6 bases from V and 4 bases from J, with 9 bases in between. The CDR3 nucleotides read TGTGCCAGCAGGGCGGGGATCACTGAAGCTTTCTTT. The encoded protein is CASRAGITEAFF.

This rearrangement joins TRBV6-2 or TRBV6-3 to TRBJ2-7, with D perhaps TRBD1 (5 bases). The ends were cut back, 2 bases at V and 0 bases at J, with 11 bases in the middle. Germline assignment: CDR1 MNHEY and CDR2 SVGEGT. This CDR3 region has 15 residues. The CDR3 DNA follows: TGTGCCAGCAGTTACCGACAGCTGACCTCCTACGAGCAGTACTTC. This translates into CASSYRQLTSYEQYF.

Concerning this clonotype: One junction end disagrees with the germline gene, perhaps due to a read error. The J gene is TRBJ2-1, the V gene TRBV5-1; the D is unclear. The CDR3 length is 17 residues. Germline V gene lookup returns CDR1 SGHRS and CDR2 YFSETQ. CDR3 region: CASSLATLESSYNEQFF. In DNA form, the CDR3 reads TGCGCCAGCAGCTTGGCCACACTCGAGAGCTCCTACAATGAACAGTTCTTC.

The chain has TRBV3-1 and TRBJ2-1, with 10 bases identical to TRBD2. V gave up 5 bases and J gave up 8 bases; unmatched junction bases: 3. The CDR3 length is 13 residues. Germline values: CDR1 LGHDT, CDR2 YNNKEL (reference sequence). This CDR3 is CASSKLAGHEQFF. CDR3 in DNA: TGTGCCAGCAGCAAACTAGCGGGGCATGAGCAGTTCTTC.

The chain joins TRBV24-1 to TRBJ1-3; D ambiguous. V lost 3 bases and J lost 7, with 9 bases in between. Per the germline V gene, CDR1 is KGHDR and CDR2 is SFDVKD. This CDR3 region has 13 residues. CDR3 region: CATSDGSVNTIYF. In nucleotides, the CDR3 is TGTGCCACCAGTGATGGCTCAGTTAACACCATATATTTT.

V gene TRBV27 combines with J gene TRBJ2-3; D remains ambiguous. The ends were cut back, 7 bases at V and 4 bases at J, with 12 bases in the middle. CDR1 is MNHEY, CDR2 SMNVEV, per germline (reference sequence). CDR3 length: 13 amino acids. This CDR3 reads CASTDGRPDTQYF. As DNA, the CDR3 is TGTGCCAGCACTGACGGTCGGCCAGATACGCAGTATTTT.

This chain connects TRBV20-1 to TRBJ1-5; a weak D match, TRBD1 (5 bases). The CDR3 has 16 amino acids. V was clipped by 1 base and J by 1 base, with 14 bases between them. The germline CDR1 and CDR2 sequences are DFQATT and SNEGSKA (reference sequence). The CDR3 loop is CSARGGRGASNQPQHF. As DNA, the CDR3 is TGCAGTGCTAGAGGGGGACGAGGGGCGAGCAATCAGCCCCAGCATTTT.

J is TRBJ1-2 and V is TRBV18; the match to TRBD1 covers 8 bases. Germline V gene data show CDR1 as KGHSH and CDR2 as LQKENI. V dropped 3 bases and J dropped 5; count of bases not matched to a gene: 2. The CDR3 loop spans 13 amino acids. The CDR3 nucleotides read TGTGCCAGCTCACCGGGACAGGAGTATGGCTACACCTTC. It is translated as CASSPGQEYGYTF.

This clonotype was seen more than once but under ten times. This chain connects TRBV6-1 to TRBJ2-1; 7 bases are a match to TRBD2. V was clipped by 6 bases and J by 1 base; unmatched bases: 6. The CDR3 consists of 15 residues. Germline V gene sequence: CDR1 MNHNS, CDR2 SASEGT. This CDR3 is CASRFVGGSYNEQFF. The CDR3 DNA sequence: TGTGCCAGCAGGTTTGTGGGGGGGTCCTACAATGAGCAGTTCTTC.